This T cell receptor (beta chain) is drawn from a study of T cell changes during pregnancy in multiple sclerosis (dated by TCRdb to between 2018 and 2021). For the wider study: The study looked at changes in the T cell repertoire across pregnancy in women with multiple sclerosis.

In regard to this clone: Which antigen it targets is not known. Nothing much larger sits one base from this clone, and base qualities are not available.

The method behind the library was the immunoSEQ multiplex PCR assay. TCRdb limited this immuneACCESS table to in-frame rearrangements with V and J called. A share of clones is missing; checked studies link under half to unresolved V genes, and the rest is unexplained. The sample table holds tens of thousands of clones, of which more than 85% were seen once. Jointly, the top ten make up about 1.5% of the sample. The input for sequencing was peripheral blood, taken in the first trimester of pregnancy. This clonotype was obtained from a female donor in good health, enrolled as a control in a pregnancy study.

This receptor carries the CDR3 CASSKEGQGNEQFF. The DNA is TGCGCCAGCAGTAAGGAGGGCCAGGGCAATGAGCAGTTCTTC. The receptor chain draws on TRBV5-1 and TRBJ2-1; possibly the D gene is TRBD2, per 6 matching bases. From its cysteine to its phenylalanine, the CDR3 spans 14 amino acids. The DNA shown is the 42-base CDR3, in frame from base 1. Deletion took 5 bases off V and 6 bases off J, with a span of 15 bases between the germline ends. Reading the germline V gene gives CDR1 SGHRS and CDR2 YFSETQ.